This T cell receptor (beta chain) was profiled in a study of blood T cell repertoires in COVID-19. Study summary: PBMCs, B-cell-depleted T cells, or T cells were the source of the cDNA or gDNA that made up the material.

J gave up 0 bases and V 2 bases, and 8 bases lay outside the gene matches. This CDR3 is 19 amino acids long. CDR1 SGHDT and CDR2 YYEEEE come from the germline V gene. Source study methods: The assay estimated nucleated cells by amplifying reference gene primers. Sequencing was performed with immunoSEQ multiplex PCR; in TCRdb, only in-frame clones are kept and a portion is missing. The V and J calls and the clone size are those of that table, but D and trimming were determined from the DNA. This sample has under 200,000 clones, with about 80% found just once. This clone was detected ten times or more. This TCR was recovered from a man aged 65-85 years with active or convalescent COVID-19. This chain links TRBV5-6 with TRBJ2-4; 13 bases fit TRBD2. Sequenced: peripheral blood. For the CDR3, the DNA is TGTGCCAGCAGCTTAAAGACTAGCGGGGGGCCCCTAGCCAAAAACATTCAGTACTTC. It yields the protein CASSLKTSGGPLAKNIQYF.